The TCR beta chain under discussion was sequenced for a study of T cell responses to AZD1222 COVID-19 vaccine. The V gene's germline CDR1 is SGHVS and CDR2 FQNEAQ. The V end was cut by 0 bases, the J end by 8 bases, with 10 bases between. This CDR3 spans 14 amino acids. Produced via immunoSEQ multiplex PCR; TCRdb's table is partial and in-frame only. The sample holds about 150,000 clones, 85% to 95% seen once. Findings and caveats of the study: As reported, nearly half of all spike-specific TCRs target variant regions that are unmutated. AZD1222 recipients seropositive at baseline numbered only five to seven.

A note on this clone: Its antigen is unknown.

This TCR came from an adult in good health. This chain uses TRBV7-8 with TRBJ1-4, with D possibly matching TRBD1 (6 bases). Sequences were derived from peripheral blood, sampled on day 0 of AZD1222 vaccination. This chain's CDR3 is CASSLADRPEKLFF. The CDR3 DNA is TGTGCCAGCAGCTTAGCTGACAGGCCGGAAAAACTGTTTTTT.